This T cell receptor beta chain is drawn from a study of blood T cells in healthy people across ages. This clonotype was found a few times. The second PCR ran roughly 6 to 11 cycles with a sample-barcoded 5' primer and J-beta primers. TCRdb itself ran the 5' RACE reads through MiXCR, one entry per CDR3 protein. The repertoire includes 800,000 or so distinct CDR3 sequences, just under 25% of them detected once, and 3.7% sits in the top ten. The CDR3 has 15 residues. The V end lost 1 base, the J end lost 1 base, and 8 bases lay between the germline ends. In germline, CDR1 is LGHNA, CDR2 YSLEER. These data were also filed under a second study, of T cells of mothers and their children. Per that paper: Material was donated by three healthy Caucasian mothers and their six children.

Sequenced: blood. The V gene is TRBV4-3, the J gene TRBJ2-1; D call uncertain. This TCR derives from a boy aged 10-17 years in good health. CDR3 in DNA: TGCGCCAGCAGCCAAGGTTTCAGGTCCTACAATGAGCAGTTCTTC. This translates into CASSQGFRSYNEQFF.